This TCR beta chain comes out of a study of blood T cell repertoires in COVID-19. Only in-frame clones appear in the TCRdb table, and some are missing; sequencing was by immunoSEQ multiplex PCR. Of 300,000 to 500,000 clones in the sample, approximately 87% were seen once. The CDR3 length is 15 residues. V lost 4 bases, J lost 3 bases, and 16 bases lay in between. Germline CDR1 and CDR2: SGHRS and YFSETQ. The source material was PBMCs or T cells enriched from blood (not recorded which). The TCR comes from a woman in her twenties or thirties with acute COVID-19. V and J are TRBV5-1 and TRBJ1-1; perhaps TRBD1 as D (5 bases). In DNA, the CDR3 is TGCGCCAGCAGCCAAACGGGACGGGGGGACACTGAAGCTTTCTTT. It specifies CASSQTGRGDTEAFF.